This TCR beta chain was observed in a study of cytomegalovirus exposure and HLA in healthy donors. Study overall: The roughly 120 validation repertoires matched the approximately 700 first-cohort repertoires in platform, a later analysis reported.

Data came from immunoSEQ multiplex PCR; TCRdb stores just in-frame clones and leaves some out. The profile shows 110,000 or so clones, approximately 86% of them singletons. Trimming removed 4 bases at V and 0 bases at J, with 9 bases between. The CDR3 has 13 residues. Looked up from germline, CDR1 is GTSNPN and CDR2 is SVGIG (reference sequence). Broader study findings: Subsequent analysis of the roughly 120 validation repertoires found a tendency for first-cohort TCR clusters to co-occur. Researchers catalogued over 150 TCR beta chains as cytomegalovirus-associated. In vitro data verified a few CMV-associated chains as specific for CMV antigens.

This clone was seen more than once but under ten times. Its antigen is currently unknown. The TCR originated in a woman aged 18-30 years in good health and CMV-seronegative. Sample: PBMCs. The chain couples TRBV30 to TRBJ1-2; D not resolved. The CDR3 loop is CAWTRPSNYGYTF. The CDR3 coding sequence is TGTGCCTGGACGCGGCCCTCTAACTATGGCTACACCTTC. The full variable domain, completed using reference TRBV30 and TRBJ1-2, is SQTIHQWPATLVQPVGSPLSLECTVEGTSNPNLYWYRQAAGRGLQLLFYSVGIGQISSEVPQNLSASRPQDRQFILSSKKLLLSDSGFYLCAWTRPSNYGYTFGSGTRLTVV.